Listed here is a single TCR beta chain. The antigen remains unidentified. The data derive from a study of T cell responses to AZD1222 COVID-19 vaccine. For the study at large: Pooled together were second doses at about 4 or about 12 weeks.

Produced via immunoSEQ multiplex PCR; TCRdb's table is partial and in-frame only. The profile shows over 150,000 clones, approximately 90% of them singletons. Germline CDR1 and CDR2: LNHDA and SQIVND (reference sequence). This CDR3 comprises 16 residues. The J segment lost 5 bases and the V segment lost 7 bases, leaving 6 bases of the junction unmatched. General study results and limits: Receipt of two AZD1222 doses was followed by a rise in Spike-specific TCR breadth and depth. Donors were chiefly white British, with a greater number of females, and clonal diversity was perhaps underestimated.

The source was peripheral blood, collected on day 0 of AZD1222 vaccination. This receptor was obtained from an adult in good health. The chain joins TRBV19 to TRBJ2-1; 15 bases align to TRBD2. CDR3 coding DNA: TGTGCCAGTATTAGGACTAGCGGGGGGGAGGACAATGAGCAGTTCTTC. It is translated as CASIRTSGGEDNEQFF.